The 25 T cell receptor beta chains below come from one sample, sequenced in a study of tumor-infiltrating lymphocytes in localized non-small cell lung cancer. TCRdb keeps only in-frame clones here, not all; method: immunoSEQ multiplex PCR. The sample lists more than 9,000 clones; 50% to 70% were seen once. Sequencing was done on a sample of lung tumor tissue. The receptors originated from a human donor with non-small cell lung cancer.

This rearrangement joins TRBV18 to TRBJ2-7; no clear D gene. V lost 4 bases and J lost 3, with 25 bases in between. This CDR3 contains 18 residues. In germline, CDR1 is KGHSH, CDR2 LQKENI. The CDR3 sequence: CASSQEPTSSFFGYEQYF. In DNA form, the CDR3 reads TGTGCCAGCTCACAAGAACCCACCTCGTCATTTTTCGGCTACGAGCAGTACTTC.

V is TRBV10-1 and J is TRBJ2-1; tentative D call: TRBD2 (5 bases). The ends were cut back, 3 bases at V and 5 bases at J, with 14 bases in the middle. Germline CDR1 reads WNHNN; CDR2 reads SYGVQD (reference sequence). The CDR3 length is 15 residues. The CDR3 is CASSEADSTNNEQFF. In DNA form, the CDR3 reads TGCGCCAGCAGTGAAGCGGACTCGACTAACAATGAGCAGTTCTTC.

This clone occurred once. The rearrangement joins TRBV4-1 to TRBJ2-5, with D possibly matching TRBD1 (7 bases). The germline CDR1 and CDR2 sequences are MGHRA and YSYEKL. Trimming shortened V by 4 bases and J by 5 bases, and 20 bases separated the two germline ends. There are 16 residues in the CDR3. The CDR3 DNA reads TGCGCCAGCAGCCGGAACCCAGGGGGGACTGGGGAGACCCAGTACTTC. This gives the protein CASSRNPGGTGETQYF.

The chain has TRBV5-4 and TRBJ1-2; 12 positions agree with TRBD1. CDR1 and CDR2 from the germline V gene are SGHNT and YYREEE (reference sequence). The junction had 15 bases not matched to a gene; V was cut back by 4 bases and J by 8 bases. This CDR3 is 17 amino acids long. The DNA for the CDR3 is TGTGCCAGCAGCCCGGGACAGGGGGCGATAGCTGTGCGGGGCTACACCTTC. Its translation: CASSPGQGAIAVRGYTF.

This chain uses TRBV14 with TRBJ1-2; TRBD1 aligns across 8 bases. The CDR3 runs 15 residues. Unmatched junction bases numbered 9, after V lost 2 bases and J lost 7 bases. Germline V gene data show CDR1 as SGHDN and CDR2 as FVKESK. The CDR3 here is CASSQSQGAIGGYTF. CDR3 DNA sequence: TGTGCCAGCAGCCAATCTCAGGGGGCGATTGGTGGCTACACCTTC. The variable domain in full, completed from reference TRBV14 and TRBJ1-2, reads EAGVTQFPSHSVIEKGQTVTLRCDPISGHDNLYWYRRVMGKEIKFLLHFVKESKQDESGMPNNRFLAERTGGTYSTLKVQPAELEDSGVYFCASSQSQGAIGGYTFGSGTRLTVV.

DNA for the CDR3: TGTGCCAGCAGCTCGACAGGGTGGGATGGCTATGGCTACACCTTC. It translates to CASSSTGWDGYGYTF. The V call is TRBV7-2, the J call TRBJ1-2; 7 bases are a match to TRBD1. The germline gives CDR1 SGHTA, CDR2 FQGNSA. V was pared by 4 bases and J by 4 bases, with 9 bases of the junction left unmatched. CDR3 length equals 15 residues.

CDR3 nucleotides: TGTGCCAGCAGTCCCCACGTTTGGGCTGGGACCTACGAGCAGTACTTC. Translated: CASSPHVWAGTYEQYF. V is TRBV11-2 and J is TRBJ2-7; no firm D call. V was shortened by 6 bases and J by 2 bases, with 20 bases between the two germline ends. Germline V gives CDR1 SGHAT, CDR2 FQNNGV. This CDR3 region has 16 residues.

This clone counts as medium-sized. The chain couples TRBV7-9 to TRBJ2-7, with D possibly matching TRBD1 (6 bases). V was trimmed by 4 bases and J by 3 bases, leaving 19 bases between them. Germline V lookup: CDR1 SEHNR, CDR2 FQNEAQ (reference sequence). This CDR3 contains 16 residues. CDR3 protein: CASSWGPDRNLYEQYF. CDR3 in DNA: TGTGCCAGCAGCTGGGGACCAGACAGGAACCTCTACGAGCAGTACTTC.

The chain carries TRBV6-5 and TRBJ1-1; no clear D gene. V lost 4 bases and J lost 2, with 2 bases in between. Germline V CDR1 and CDR2: MNHEY, SVGAGI. CDR3 length: 11 amino acids. The CDR3 coding sequence is TGTGCCAGCAGTTCTAACACTGAAGCTTTCTTT. As protein: CASSSNTEAFF.

The V and J genes are TRBV5-6 and TRBJ1-1; TRBD1 might be the D (5 bases). V shed 0 bases and J shed 9 bases, with 9 bases lying between them. There are 12 residues in the CDR3. The germline gives CDR1 SGHDT, CDR2 YYEEEE. CDR3 in amino acids: CASSLGRAKAFF. The CDR3 nucleotides read TGTGCCAGCAGCTTGGGCAGGGCTAAAGCTTTCTTT.

The chain employs TRBV29-1 and TRBJ2-1; tentative D call: TRBD1 (6 bases). The V gene's germline CDR1 is SQVTM and CDR2 ANQGSEA. V gave up 8 bases and J gave up 11 bases, with 25 bases separating them. The CDR3 extends over 14 amino acids. CDR3 residues: CSTARDKDVGQQFF. The CDR3, as DNA: TGCAGCACTGCCCGGGACAAGGATGTGGGCCAGCAGTTCTTC.

The chain's CDR3 is CASSYSGPNSPLHF. CDR3 coding DNA: TGTGCCAGCAGTTACTCGGGACCCAATTCACCCCTCCACTTT. The chain couples TRBV6-5 to TRBJ1-6, with D possibly being TRBD1 (5 bases). The germline V gene has CDR1 MNHEY and CDR2 SVGAGI. CDR3 size: 14 residues. Deletions cut 0 bases from V and 7 bases from J, with 7 bases between.

The V call is TRBV11-2, the J call TRBJ2-3, with 12 bases that match TRBD2. Trimming at V came to 5 bases and at J to 1 base, leaving 7 bases not matched to a gene. CDR1 and CDR2 from the germline V gene are SGHAT and FQNNGV. CDR3 size: 17 residues. The CDR3 protein is CASSRSLAGGRTDTQYF. CDR3 DNA: TGTGCCAGCAGCCGATCACTAGCGGGGGGCCGCACAGATACGCAGTATTTT.

This rearrangement joins TRBV5-1 to TRBJ1-2, with D tentatively TRBD1 (6 bases). This CDR3 region has 13 residues. Looked up from germline, CDR1 is SGHRS and CDR2 is YFSETQ. V gave up 4 bases and J gave up 5 bases, with 12 bases separating them. CDR3 protein: CASSGTGMYGYTF. CDR3 nucleotide sequence: TGCGCCAGCAGCGGAACAGGGATGTATGGCTACACCTTC.

The chain couples TRBV5-1 to TRBJ2-7; D might be TRBD1 (5 bases). Germline lookup yields CDR1 SGHRS and CDR2 YFSETQ. The CDR3 covers 12 residues. V lost 5 bases and J 4 bases, leaving 10 bases between the germline ends. The CDR3 reads CASRNRMYEQYF. In nucleotides, the CDR3 is TGCGCCAGCAGAAACAGGATGTACGAGCAGTACTTC.

This clone occurred a few times. The chain carries TRBV11-3 and TRBJ2-7; no clear D gene. The CDR3 extends over 12 amino acids. The germline V and J ends were trimmed by 5 bases and 0 bases, with 5 bases remaining between them. In germline, CDR1 is SGHNT, CDR2 YENEEA. CDR3 in amino acids: CASSQNSYEQYF. DNA for the CDR3: TGTGCCAGCAGCCAGAACTCCTACGAGCAGTACTTC.

The rearrangement joins TRBV7-9 to TRBJ1-2, with a weak D call TRBD1 (5 bases). CDR3 length: 18 amino acids. Trimming left V 1 base short and J 0 bases short, with 18 bases between. The V gene's germline CDR1 is SEHNR and CDR2 FQNEAQ (reference sequence). The CDR3 DNA reads TGTGCCAGCAGCTTAGAGGTTAGACGGCAGGGTACTAACTATGGCTACACCTTC. As protein: CASSLEVRRQGTNYGYTF.

The chain has TRBV5-5 and TRBJ2-2; 9 bases agree with TRBD1. This CDR3 has 17 residues. The germline V gene has CDR1 SGHKS and CDR2 YYEKEE (reference sequence). Trimming removed 4 bases from V and 0 bases from J; junction bases left unmatched: 7. DNA for the CDR3: TGTGCCAGCAGCGCCGGGACAGGGTTCGCGAACACCGGGGAGCTGTTTTTT. It is translated as CASSAGTGFANTGELFF.

The genes are TRBV30 and TRBJ1-5; 7 nucleotides line up with TRBD1. Germline loops: CDR1 GTSNPN, CDR2 SVGIG (reference sequence). The CDR3 loop spans 14 amino acids. V lost 0 bases to trimming and J lost 4 bases; unmatched junction nucleotides: 3. The CDR3 nucleotides are TGTGCCTGGAGTGTGGGACAGTTGAATCAGCCCCAGCATTTT. This sequence encodes CAWSVGQLNQPQHF. Variable domain in full (rest from reference TRBV30 and TRBJ1-5): SQTIHQWPATLVQPVGSPLSLECTVEGTSNPNLYWYRQAAGRGLQLLFYSVGIGQISSEVPQNLSASRPQDRQFILSSKKLLLSDSGFYLCAWSVGQLNQPQHFGDGTRLSIL.

This sequence joins TRBV9 and TRBJ2-7, with D perhaps assigned TRBD1 or TRBD2 (5 bases each). Germline V gives CDR1 SGDLS, CDR2 YYNGEE. The CDR3 is made up of 14 amino acids. V shed 0 bases and J shed 5 bases, with 12 bases lying between them. CDR3 sequence: CASSVGGARDEQYF. Here the CDR3 DNA reads TGTGCCAGCAGCGTAGGAGGGGCGCGGGACGAGCAGTACTTC.

This clone has a handful of counts. The rearrangement uses TRBV27 and TRBJ2-7; TRBD1 is a possible D gene (5 bases). Between the trimmed V and J ends, which lost 3 bases and 7 bases, there was a span of 16 bases. Per germline, CDR1 MNHEY and CDR2 SMNVEV (reference sequence). The CDR3 runs to 14 residues. The CDR3 DNA sequence: TGTGCCAGCAGTTTGGTCAGGGCCGCTACAGAGCAGTACTTC. Translated: CASSLVRAATEQYF.

The CDR3 region has the DNA TGTGCCAGCAGTTCGGGTCAGGCCCATAGCAATCAGCCCCAGCATTTT. This gives the protein CASSSGQAHSNQPQHF. The genes are TRBV28 and TRBJ1-5; D ambiguous. In germline, CDR1 is MDHEN, CDR2 SYDVKM. This CDR3 comprises 16 residues. V was cut by 4 bases and J by 0 bases, with 13 bases left in between.

J is TRBJ1-2 and V is TRBV7-2, with TRBD1 as a possible D gene (5 bases). The CDR3 loop spans 13 amino acids. Trimming pared 5 bases from V and 8 bases from J, leaving 15 bases between. The germline V gene encodes CDR1 SGHTA and CDR2 FQGNSA. CDR3 sequence: CASSPSQGLGYTF. The CDR3 DNA follows: TGTGCCAGCAGCCCCTCCCAGGGTTTAGGCTACACCTTC.

V usage is TRBV28 and J usage is TRBJ2-7; the D is unclear. Trimming removed 2 bases from V and 1 base from J, with 9 bases in between. CDR3 length: 14 residues. The germline V gene has CDR1 MDHEN and CDR2 SYDVKM. The CDR3 is CASSLTAGSYEQYF. CDR3 nucleotide sequence: TGTGCCAGCAGTTTAACGGCAGGTTCCTACGAGCAGTACTTC.

The genes are TRBV11-2 and TRBJ1-2, with 7 bases matching TRBD1. Trimming removed 8 bases from V and 8 bases from J; junction bases left unmatched: 11. Germline CDR1 reads SGHAT; CDR2 reads FQNNGV. The CDR3 sequence is 13 residues long. In DNA form, the CDR3 reads TGTGCCAGCGATAAAACAGGGGAGAGGGGCTACACCTTC. Its translation: CASDKTGERGYTF. The whole variable domain, filled in from reference TRBV11-2 and TRBJ1-2, reads EAGVAQSPRYKIIEKRQSVAFWCNPISGHATLYWYQQILGQGPKLLIQFQNNGVVDDSQLPKDRFSAERLKGVDSTLKIQPAKLEDSAVYLCASDKTGERGYTFGSGTRLTVV.